This TCR beta chain comes out of a study of monozygotic twins with inflammatory bowel disease. TCRdb re-called the 5' RACE reads; one entry per CDR3 protein, DNA not given. The sample includes about 380,000 distinct CDR3 sequences. The CDR3 is made up of 15 amino acids. Germline-derived CDR1 and CDR2 are SGHRS and YFSETQ. This chain links TRBV5-1 with TRBJ2-5; the D call of TRBD2 rests on TCRdb alone, since no DNA is present to check it. This clonotype originated in a human donor with ulcerative colitis or Crohn's disease, or a healthy co-twin of an affected twin (not recorded which). The specimen sequenced was blood. CDR3 sequence reads: CASSFGTSGAETQYF.